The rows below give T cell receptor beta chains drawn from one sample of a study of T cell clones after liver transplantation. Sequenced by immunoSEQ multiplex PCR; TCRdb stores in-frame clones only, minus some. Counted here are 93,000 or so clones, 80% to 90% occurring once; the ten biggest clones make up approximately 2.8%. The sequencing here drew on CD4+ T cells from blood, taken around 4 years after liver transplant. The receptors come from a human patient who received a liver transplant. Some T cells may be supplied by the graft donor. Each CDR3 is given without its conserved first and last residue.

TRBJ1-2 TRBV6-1 ASVLVRVGYGYT
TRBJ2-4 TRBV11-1 ASSFGGTGLKNIQY
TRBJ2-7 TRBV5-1 ASSVGRVGEQY
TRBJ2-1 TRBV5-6 ASSLGPGYEQF
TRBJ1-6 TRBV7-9 ASSLGTGSNSPLH
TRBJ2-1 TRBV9 ASSVVMGGEINEQF
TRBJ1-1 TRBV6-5 ASTREGSDTEAF
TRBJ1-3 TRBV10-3 AISGEGKRGNTIY
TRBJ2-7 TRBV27 ASRLRGQGPYEQY
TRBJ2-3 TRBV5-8 ASSPGLAESQDTQY
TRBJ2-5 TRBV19 ASRATGAGETQY
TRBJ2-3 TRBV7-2 ASSLGGAGDRDTQY
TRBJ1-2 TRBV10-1 ASSRLGNGYT
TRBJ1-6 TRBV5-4 ASRGSGPSMNSPLH
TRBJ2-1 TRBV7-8 ASRNEGVEQF
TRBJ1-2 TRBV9 ASSAQTGYGYT
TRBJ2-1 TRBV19 ASSSRWGEQF
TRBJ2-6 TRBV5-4 ASSLTGGGSGANVLT
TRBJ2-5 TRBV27 ASRGAFGTQY
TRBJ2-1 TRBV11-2 ASSSSLLAGKDEQF
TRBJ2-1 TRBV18 ASSPRTGGNEQF
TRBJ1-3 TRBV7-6 ASSLGAATSNTIY
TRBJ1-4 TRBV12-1 ASRGGRPEKLF
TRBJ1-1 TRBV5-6 ASSFQDWNTEAF
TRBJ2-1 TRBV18 ASSPDRGWNEQF
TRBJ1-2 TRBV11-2 ASSQARGSGYT
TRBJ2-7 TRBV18 ASSSIPGSTYEQY
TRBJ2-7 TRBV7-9 ASSPSGQSSSYEQY
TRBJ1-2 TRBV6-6 ASTYRDRVGNYGYT
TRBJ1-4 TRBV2 ASRPDRGREKLF
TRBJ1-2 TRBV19 ASSIETAANYGYT
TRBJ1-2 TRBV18 ASSPLHPPPELLNYGYT
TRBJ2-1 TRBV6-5 ASKNTGQRDEQF
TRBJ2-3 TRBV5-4 ASSVKRGYSTDTQY
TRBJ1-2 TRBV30 AWSVGARGYT
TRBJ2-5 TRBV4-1 ASSRLETETQY
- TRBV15 ATSFATGNLNSYEQY
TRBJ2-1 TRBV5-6 ARPLRTSGRAYNEQF
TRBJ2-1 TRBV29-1 SAMPGQGLGEQF
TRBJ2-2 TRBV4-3 ASARNTGTGELF
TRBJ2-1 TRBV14 ASSTHSGRARNEQF
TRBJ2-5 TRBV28 ASSSRTLYQETQY
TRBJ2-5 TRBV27 ASRREGKTQY
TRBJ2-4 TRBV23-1 ASSSPTGSSRLAKNIQY
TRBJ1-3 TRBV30 AWTRRATGNTIY
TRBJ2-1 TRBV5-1 ASSLMGGGARWSEQF
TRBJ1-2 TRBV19 ASSMLGQNYGYT
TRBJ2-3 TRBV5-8 ASRWTADTQY
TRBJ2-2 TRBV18 ASSEDRDRSTGELF
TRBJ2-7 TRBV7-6 ASSLERGRQY
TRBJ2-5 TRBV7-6 ASSQGTSGRKETQY
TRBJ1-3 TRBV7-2 ASRESAGNTIY
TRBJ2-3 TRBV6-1 ASSARDLIDIFTDTQY